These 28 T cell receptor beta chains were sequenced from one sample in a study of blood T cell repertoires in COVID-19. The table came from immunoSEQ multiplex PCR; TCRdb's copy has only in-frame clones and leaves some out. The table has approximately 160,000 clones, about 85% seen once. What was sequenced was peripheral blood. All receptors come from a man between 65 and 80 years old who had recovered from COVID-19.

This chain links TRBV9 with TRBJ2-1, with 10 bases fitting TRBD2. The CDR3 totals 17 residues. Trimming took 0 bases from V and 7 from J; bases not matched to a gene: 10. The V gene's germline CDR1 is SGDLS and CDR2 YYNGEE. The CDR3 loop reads CASSVAGVLAGMNEQFF. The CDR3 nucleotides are TGTGCCAGCAGCGTAGCGGGAGTACTAGCGGGAATGAATGAGCAGTTCTTC.

The CDR3 loop is CATSENRGELFF. The CDR3 region has the DNA TGTGCCACCAGTGAAAACAGGGGGGAGCTGTTTTTT. The rearrangement joins TRBV24-1 to TRBJ2-2, with a tentative D call TRBD1 (5 bases). V was pared by 4 bases and J by 8 bases, with 7 bases between. CDR3 length equals 12 residues. CDR1 is KGHDR, CDR2 SFDVKD, per germline.

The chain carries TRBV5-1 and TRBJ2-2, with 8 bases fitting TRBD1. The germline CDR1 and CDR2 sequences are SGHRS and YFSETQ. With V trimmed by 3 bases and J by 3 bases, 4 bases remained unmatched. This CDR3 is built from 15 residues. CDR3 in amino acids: CASSSGQVYTGELFF. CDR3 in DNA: TGCGCCAGCAGCTCGGGACAGGTGTACACCGGGGAGCTGTTTTTT.

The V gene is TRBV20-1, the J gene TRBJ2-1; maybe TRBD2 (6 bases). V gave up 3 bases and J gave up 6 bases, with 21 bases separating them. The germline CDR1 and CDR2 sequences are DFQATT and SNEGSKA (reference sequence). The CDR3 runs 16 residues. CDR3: CSASSTSRGATNEQFF. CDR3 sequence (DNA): TGCAGTGCTAGTTCGACCTCGCGGGGCGCAACCAATGAGCAGTTCTTC.

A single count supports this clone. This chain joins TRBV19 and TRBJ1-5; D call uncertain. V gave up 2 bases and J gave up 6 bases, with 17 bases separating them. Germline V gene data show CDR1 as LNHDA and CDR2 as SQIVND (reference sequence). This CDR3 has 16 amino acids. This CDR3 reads CASSIMGGGRIQPQHF. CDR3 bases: TGTGCCAGTAGTATAATGGGTGGAGGGAGGATTCAGCCCCAGCATTTT. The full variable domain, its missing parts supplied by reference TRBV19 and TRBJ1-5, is DGGITQSPKYLFRKEGQNVTLSCEQNLNHDAMYWYRQDPGQGLRLIYYSQIVNDFQKGDIAEGYSVSREKKESFPLTVTSAQKNPTAFYLCASSIMGGGRIQPQHFGDGTRLSIL.

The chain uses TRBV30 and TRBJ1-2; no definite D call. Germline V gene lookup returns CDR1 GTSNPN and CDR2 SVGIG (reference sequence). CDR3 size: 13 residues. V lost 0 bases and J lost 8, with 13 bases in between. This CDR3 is CAWSVIGSAGYTF. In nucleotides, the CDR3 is TGTGCCTGGAGTGTAATCGGGAGTGCGGGCTACACCTTC.

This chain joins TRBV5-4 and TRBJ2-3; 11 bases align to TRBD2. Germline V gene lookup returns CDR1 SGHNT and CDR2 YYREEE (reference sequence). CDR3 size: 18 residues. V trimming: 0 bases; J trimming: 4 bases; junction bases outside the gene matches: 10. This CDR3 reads CASSLGEVAGGVADTQYF. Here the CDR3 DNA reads TGTGCCAGCAGCTTGGGGGAAGTAGCGGGAGGGGTAGCAGATACGCAGTATTTT.

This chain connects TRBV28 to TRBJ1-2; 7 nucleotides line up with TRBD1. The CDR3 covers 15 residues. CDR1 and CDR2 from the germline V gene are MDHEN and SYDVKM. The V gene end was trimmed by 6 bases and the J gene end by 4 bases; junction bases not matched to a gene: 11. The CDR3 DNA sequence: TGTGCCAGCAGCACTCAACAGACAGGGAGCTATGGCTACACCTTC. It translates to CASSTQQTGSYGYTF.

CDR3 nucleotide sequence: TGCGCCAGCAGTGAGTTGCGAGCGGGAGAGGGGGCAGATACGCAGTATTTT. It translates to CASSELRAGEGADTQYF. The chain carries TRBV10-1 and TRBJ2-3; 8 nucleotides align to TRBD2. Trimming cost V 1 base and J 4 bases; bases outside gene matches: 10. The CDR3 consists of 17 residues. CDR1 WNHNN and CDR2 SYGVQD come from the germline V gene (reference sequence).

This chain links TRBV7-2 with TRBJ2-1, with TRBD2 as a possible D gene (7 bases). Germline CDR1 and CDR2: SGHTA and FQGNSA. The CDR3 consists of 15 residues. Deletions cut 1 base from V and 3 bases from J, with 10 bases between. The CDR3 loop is CASSLVGGLYNEQFF. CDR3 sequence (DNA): TGTGCCAGCAGCTTAGTGGGGGGGCTCTACAATGAGCAGTTCTTC.

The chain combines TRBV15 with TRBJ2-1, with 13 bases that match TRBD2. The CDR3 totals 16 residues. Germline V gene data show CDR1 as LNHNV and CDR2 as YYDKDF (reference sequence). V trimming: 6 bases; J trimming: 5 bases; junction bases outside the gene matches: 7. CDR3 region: CATRPGGLAGNNEQFF. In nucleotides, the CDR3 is TGTGCCACCAGACCGGGGGGACTAGCGGGAAACAATGAGCAGTTCTTC.

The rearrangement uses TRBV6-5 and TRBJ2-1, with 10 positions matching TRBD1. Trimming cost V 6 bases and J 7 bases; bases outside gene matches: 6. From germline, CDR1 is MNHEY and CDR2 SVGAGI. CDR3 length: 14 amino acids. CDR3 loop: CASRRQGAINEQFF. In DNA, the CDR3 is TGTGCCAGCAGAAGACAGGGGGCGATTAATGAGCAGTTCTTC.

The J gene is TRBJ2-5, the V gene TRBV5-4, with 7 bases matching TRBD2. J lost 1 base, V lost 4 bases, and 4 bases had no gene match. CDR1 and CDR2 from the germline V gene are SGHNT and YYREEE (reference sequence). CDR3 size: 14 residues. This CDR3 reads CASSNLAVQETQYF. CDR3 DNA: TGTGCCAGCAGCAATCTAGCGGTCCAAGAGACCCAGTACTTC.

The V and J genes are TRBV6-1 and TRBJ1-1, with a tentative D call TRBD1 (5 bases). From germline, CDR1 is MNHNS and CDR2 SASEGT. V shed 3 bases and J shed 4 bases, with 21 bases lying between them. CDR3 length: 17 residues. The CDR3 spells CASSEASGVQGSTEAFF. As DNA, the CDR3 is TGTGCCAGCAGTGAGGCTTCGGGCGTTCAGGGTTCCACTGAAGCTTTCTTT.

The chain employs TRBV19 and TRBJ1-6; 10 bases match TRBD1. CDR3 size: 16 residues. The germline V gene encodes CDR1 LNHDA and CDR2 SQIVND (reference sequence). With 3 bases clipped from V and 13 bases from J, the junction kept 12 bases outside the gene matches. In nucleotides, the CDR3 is TGTGCCAGTAGTATTGGGACAGGGGCCGAGGGGTTCCCCCTCCACTTT. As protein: CASSIGTGAEGFPLHF.

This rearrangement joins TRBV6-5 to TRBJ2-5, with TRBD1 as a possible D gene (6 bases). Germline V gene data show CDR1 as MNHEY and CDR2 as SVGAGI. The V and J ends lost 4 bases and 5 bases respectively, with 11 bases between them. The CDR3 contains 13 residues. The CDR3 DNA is TGTGCCAGCAGTTCAGGGGTTTGGGAGACCCAGTACTTC. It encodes CASSSGVWETQYF.

The DNA for the CDR3 is TGCAGCGTTGTTGACACATTCAATGAAAAACTGTTTTTT. Its protein is CSVVDTFNEKLFF. The chain joins TRBV29-1 to TRBJ1-4; no reliable D call. V lost 4 bases to trimming and J lost 5 bases, with 11 bases between them. The CDR3 loop spans 13 amino acids. Germline assignment: CDR1 SQVTM and CDR2 ANQGSEA.

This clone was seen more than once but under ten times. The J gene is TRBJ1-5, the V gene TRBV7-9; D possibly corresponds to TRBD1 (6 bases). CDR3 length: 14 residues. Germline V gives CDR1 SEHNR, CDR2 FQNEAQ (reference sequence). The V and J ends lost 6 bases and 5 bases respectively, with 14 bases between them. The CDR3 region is CASRNRVVDQPQHF. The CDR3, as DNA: TGTGCCAGCAGAAACAGGGTTGTAGATCAGCCCCAGCATTTT. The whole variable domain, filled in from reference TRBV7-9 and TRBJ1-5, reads DTGVSQNPRHKITKRGQNVTFRCDPISEHNRLYWYRQTLGQGPEFLTYFQNEAQLEKSRLLSDRFSAERPKGSFSTLEIQRTEQGDSAMYLCASRNRVVDQPQHFGDGTRLSIL.

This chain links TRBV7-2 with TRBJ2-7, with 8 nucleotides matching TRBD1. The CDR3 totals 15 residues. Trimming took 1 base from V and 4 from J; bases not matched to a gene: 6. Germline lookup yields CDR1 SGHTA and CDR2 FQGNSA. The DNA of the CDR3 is TGTGCCAGCAGCTTAGTGTTCCAGGGGGCATACGAGCAGTACTTC. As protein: CASSLVFQGAYEQYF.

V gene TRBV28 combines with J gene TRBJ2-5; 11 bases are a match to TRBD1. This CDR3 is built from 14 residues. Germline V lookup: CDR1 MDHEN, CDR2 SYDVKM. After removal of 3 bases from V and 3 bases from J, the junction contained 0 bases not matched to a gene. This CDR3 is CASSLGQGEETQYF. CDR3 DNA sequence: TGTGCCAGCAGTTTGGGACAGGGGGAAGAGACCCAGTACTTC.

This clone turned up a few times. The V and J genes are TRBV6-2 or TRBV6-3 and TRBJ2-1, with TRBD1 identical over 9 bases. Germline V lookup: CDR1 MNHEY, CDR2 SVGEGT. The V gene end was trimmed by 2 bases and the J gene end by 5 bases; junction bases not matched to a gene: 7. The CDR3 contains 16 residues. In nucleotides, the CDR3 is TGTGCCAGCAGTTACAGGGACAGGGCGGGGAACAATGAGCAGTTCTTC. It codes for CASSYRDRAGNNEQFF.

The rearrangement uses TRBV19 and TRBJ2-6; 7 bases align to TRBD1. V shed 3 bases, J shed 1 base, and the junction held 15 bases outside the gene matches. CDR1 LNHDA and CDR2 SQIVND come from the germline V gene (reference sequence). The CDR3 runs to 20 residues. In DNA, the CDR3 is TGTGCCAGTAGTATTCCCGCCATGACAGGGAGAGTTTCTGGGGCCAACGTCCTGACTTTC. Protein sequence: CASSIPAMTGRVSGANVLTF.

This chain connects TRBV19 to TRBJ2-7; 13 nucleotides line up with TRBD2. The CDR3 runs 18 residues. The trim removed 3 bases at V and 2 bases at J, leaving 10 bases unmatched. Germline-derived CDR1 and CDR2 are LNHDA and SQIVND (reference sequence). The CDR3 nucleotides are TGTGCCAGTAGTATCCTTGTGACTAGCGGGAGGACAACCTACGAGCAGTACTTC. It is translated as CASSILVTSGRTTYEQYF. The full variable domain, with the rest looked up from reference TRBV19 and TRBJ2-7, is DGGITQSPKYLFRKEGQNVTLSCEQNLNHDAMYWYRQDPGQGLRLIYYSQIVNDFQKGDIAEGYSVSREKKESFPLTVTSAQKNPTAFYLCASSILVTSGRTTYEQYFGPGTRLTVT.

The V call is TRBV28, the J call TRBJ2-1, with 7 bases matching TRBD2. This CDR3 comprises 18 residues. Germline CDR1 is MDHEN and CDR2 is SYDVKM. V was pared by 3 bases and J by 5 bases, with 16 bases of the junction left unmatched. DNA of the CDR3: TGTGCCAGCAGTTTGAGGCTCGGGCGGGAGAGGTTCGACAATGAGCAGTTCTTC. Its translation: CASSLRLGRERFDNEQFF. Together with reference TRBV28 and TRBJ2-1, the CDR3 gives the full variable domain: DVKVTQSSRYLVKRTGEKVFLECVQDMDHENMFWYRQDPGLGLRLIYFSYDVKMKEKGDIPEGYSVSREKKERFSLILESASTNQTSMYLCASSLRLGRERFDNEQFFGPGTRLTVL.

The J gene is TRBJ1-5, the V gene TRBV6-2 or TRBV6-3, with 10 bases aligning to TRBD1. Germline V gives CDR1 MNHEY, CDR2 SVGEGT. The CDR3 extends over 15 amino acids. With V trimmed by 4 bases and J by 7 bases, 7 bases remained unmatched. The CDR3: CASSLTTGGMQPQHF. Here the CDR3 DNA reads TGTGCCAGCAGTTTAACGACAGGGGGCATGCAGCCCCAGCATTTT.

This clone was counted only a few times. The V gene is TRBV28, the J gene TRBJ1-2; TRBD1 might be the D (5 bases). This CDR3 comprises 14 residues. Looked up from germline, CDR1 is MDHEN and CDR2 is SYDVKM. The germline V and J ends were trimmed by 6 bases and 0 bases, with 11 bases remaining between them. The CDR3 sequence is CASSVQASNYGYTF. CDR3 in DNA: TGTGCCAGCAGCGTACAGGCATCTAACTATGGCTACACCTTC.

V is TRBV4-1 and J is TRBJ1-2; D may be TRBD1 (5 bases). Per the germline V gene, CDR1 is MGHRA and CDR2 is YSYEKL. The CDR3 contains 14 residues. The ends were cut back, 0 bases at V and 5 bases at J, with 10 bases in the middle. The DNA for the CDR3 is TGCGCCAGCAGCCAAGACGAGGGGACTTATGGCTACACCTTC. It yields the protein CASSQDEGTYGYTF.

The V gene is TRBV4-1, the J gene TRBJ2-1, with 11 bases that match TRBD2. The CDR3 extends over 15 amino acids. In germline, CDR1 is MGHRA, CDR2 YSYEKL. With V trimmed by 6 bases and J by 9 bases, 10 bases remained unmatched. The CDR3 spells CASSLAGGVVGEQFF. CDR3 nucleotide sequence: TGCGCCAGCAGTTTAGCGGGGGGGGTAGTGGGTGAGCAGTTCTTC.